A selection of T cell receptor beta chains follows, all from one sample in a study of cytomegalovirus exposure and HLA in healthy donors. Sequencing used immunoSEQ multiplex PCR; TCRdb keeps in-frame clones, though not all of them. Of 130,000 or so clones in the sample, around four fifths were seen once. Sequenced input: PBMCs. The receptor set was obtained from a woman aged 40 to 49 in good health and CMV-seropositive. Both conserved end residues are part of each CDR3. Fields, in order: J gene, D gene, V gene, clone size, CDR3 DNA, CDR3 protein. A D gene is named only where the DNA matches it firmly. Where a row states a size, it is once, few, many or the class of an expanded clone; other rows omit it.

TRBJ1-3	-	TRBV7-9	-	TGTGCCCTACGGCCAGGGCGGGGTGGAAACACCATATATTTT	CALRPGRGGNTIYF
TRBJ1-2	TRBD1	TRBV7-2	-	TGTGCCAGCAGCTCCGGGACAGAGAATGGCTACACCTTC	CASSSGTENGYTF
TRBJ1-2	TRBD1	TRBV29-1	-	TGCAGCGCGGAGAGGGGACAGGGTAAATATGGCTACACCTTC	CSAERGQGKYGYTF
TRBJ2-7	TRBD1	TRBV6-5	-	TGTGCCAGCAGCTCTCGACAGGGTTTCGACGAGCAGTACTTC	CASSSRQGFDEQYF
TRBJ2-7	TRBD2	TRBV6-4	once	TGTGCCAGCAGCCCGACTAGCGGGACCCACGAGCAGTACTTC	CASSPTSGTHEQYF
TRBJ1-2	TRBD1	TRBV28	few	TGTGCCAGCAGTTCTCCGGGACAGGCAAGGTATGGCTACACCTTC	CASSSPGQARYGYTF
TRBJ1-4	TRBD1	TRBV4-3	-	TGCGCCAGCAGCCAAGGGGATGACAGGGGAACTGAAAAACTGTTTTTT	CASSQGDDRGTEKLFF
TRBJ1-5	-	TRBV18	-	TGTGCCAGCTCACCTATTGAGGCGCTGGGTGATAGCAATCAGCCCCAGCATTTT	CASSPIEALGDSNQPQHF
TRBJ1-5	-	TRBV19	-	TGTGCCAGTAGTCTTCCCAGGACGGAGGGGAGAAAGCCCCAGCATTTT	CASSLPRTEGRKPQHF
TRBJ1-5	-	TRBV7-6	once	TGTGCCAGCAGCTTGGGGCCCTCAGATCAGCCCCAGCATTTT	CASSLGPSDQPQHF
TRBJ1-3	-	TRBV18	-	TGTGCCAGCTCACCACTACAGGGTATGAGTACGGGAAACACCATATATTTT	CASSPLQGMSTGNTIYF
TRBJ2-6	-	TRBV5-6	-	TGTGCCAGCAGCTTGGAGGTCATGGCAGGGGGGGCCAACGTCCTGACTTTC	CASSLEVMAGGANVLTF
TRBJ1-2	-	TRBV5-1	-	TGCGCCAGCAGCGAGGGTTGGTATGGCTACACCTTC	CASSEGWYGYTF
TRBJ1-2	-	TRBV7-3	-	TGTGCCAGCAGCTTAGGAACGGGGAGTCTTTCACTCGGCTACACCTTC	CASSLGTGSLSLGYTF
TRBJ2-7	-	TRBV18	-	TGTGCCAGCTCACCACAGGCAGGAAGCGAGCAGTACTTC	CASSPQAGSEQYF
TRBJ2-7	TRBD2	TRBV5-6	few	TGTGCCAGCAGTCCACCGGGACTAGTGAAAACCTACGAGCAGTACTTC	CASSPPGLVKTYEQYF
TRBJ1-4	-	TRBV5-1	-	TGCGCCAGCAGCGCGGACCCGGGGGGCCAGGAAAAACTGTTTTTT	CASSADPGGQEKLFF
TRBJ2-7	TRBD1	TRBV10-1	few	TGCGCCAGCACCGACCGGGACAGGGAACCGTACGAGCAGTACTTC	CASTDRDREPYEQYF
TRBJ2-7	TRBD2	TRBV5-8	-	TGTGCCAGCAGCCGGGGACTAGCGGGAGGATACGAGCAGTACTTC	CASSRGLAGGYEQYF
TRBJ2-7	TRBD1	TRBV5-1	-	TGCGCCAGCAGCCTCTCGGGACAGAACTACGAGCAGTACTTC	CASSLSGQNYEQYF
TRBJ1-1	-	TRBV30	few	TGTGCTTCTGACCTGAACACAGTGAACACTGAAGCTTTCTTT	CASDLNTVNTEAFF
TRBJ2-2	-	TRBV30	-	TGTGCCTGGAGTGTACGTCAGGGGCAGAACACCGGGGAGCTGTTTTTT	CAWSVRQGQNTGELFF
TRBJ2-2	TRBD1	TRBV6-4	few	TGTGCCAGCAGTGACTCCCAGGACAGGGGGGACACCGGGGAGCTGTTTTTT	CASSDSQDRGDTGELFF
TRBJ1-6	-	TRBV14	-	TGTGCCAGCAGCCAAGATTTCGGGACTCTTCCCGCCGGTAATTCACCCCTCCACTTT	CASSQDFGTLPAGNSPLHF
TRBJ1-2	-	TRBV9	once	TGTGCCAGCAGCCGCTCAGTAGGTTGGGGCCGGGTCAGTCGGCCTAACTATGGCTACACCTTC	CASSRSVGWGRVSRPNYGYTF
TRBJ2-5	-	TRBV7-2	-	TGTGCCAGCAGAAACCATTCCCTAGAAGAGACCCAGTACTTC	CASRNHSLEETQYF
TRBJ1-2	TRBD1	TRBV4-1	few	TGCGCCAGCAGCCCTGTCACTGGGACAGGGTCCTATGGCTACACCTTC	CASSPVTGTGSYGYTF
TRBJ1-2	-	TRBV20-1	few	TGCAGTGCTAGAGATGGGCTTTCCTACACCTTC	CSARDGLSYTF
TRBJ2-5	TRBD2	TRBV5-1	-	TGCGCCAGCAGCCTCCAACTAGCGGGACGGGAGACCCAGTACTTC	CASSLQLAGRETQYF
TRBJ2-1	TRBD1	TRBV18	once	TGTGCCAGCTCACCACCGGGACAGGGCTACAATGAGCAGTTCTTC	CASSPPGQGYNEQFF
TRBJ1-6	-	TRBV14	once	TGTGCCAGCAGCCACCGGGGATATAATTCACCCCTCCACTTT	CASSHRGYNSPLHF
TRBJ1-5	-	TRBV2	few	TGTGCCAGCAGTGAAGCTCTTGGGCAGGGCAATCAGCCCCAGCATTTT	CASSEALGQGNQPQHF
TRBJ1-2	-	TRBV2	few	TGTGCCAGCAGGGAAGCCTCCGGGACAAGTGGCTACACCTTC	CASREASGTSGYTF
TRBJ1-2	TRBD1	TRBV4-2	few	TGTGCCAGCAGCCAAGGACAGGGCAGCTATGGCTACACCTTC	CASSQGQGSYGYTF
TRBJ1-1	-	TRBV6-1	-	TGTGCCAGCAGTCCCCGGGACATACCTCCAGGAGGAGCTTTCTTT	CASSPRDIPPGGAFF
TRBJ2-1	TRBD2	TRBV18	-	TGTGCCAGCTCACGAGCGCGGGAGATACAATCAAAAGAGCAGTTCTTC	CASSRAREIQSKEQFF
TRBJ2-3	TRBD2	TRBV6-4	-	TGTGCCAGCAAAACCGGCGGGGGGCACACAGATACGCAGTATTTT	CASKTGGGHTDTQYF
TRBJ1-1	-	TRBV7-2	-	TGTGCCAGCAGCTTAACAGAATCGATGAACACTGAAGCTTTCTTT	CASSLTESMNTEAFF
TRBJ1-3	TRBD1	TRBV14	-	TGTGCCAGCAGCCATTGGGACAGAACTCTGGGAAACACCATATATTTT	CASSHWDRTLGNTIYF
TRBJ2-1	TRBD2	TRBV27	-	TGTGCCAGCAGTTCCCTAGCGGGAGGAACTTACAATGAGCAGTTCTTC	CASSSLAGGTYNEQFF
TRBJ2-5	TRBD2	TRBV28	-	TGTGCCAGCAACTCGGGACTAGCGGGGAGGACCCAGTACTTC	CASNSGLAGRTQYF
TRBJ1-1	-	TRBV29-1	-	TGCAGCGCGCGACAGATGAACACTGAAGCTTTCTTT	CSARQMNTEAFF
TRBJ1-1	-	TRBV9	-	TGTGCCAGCAGCGTAGTACAACAGCCCACTGAAGCTTTCTTT	CASSVVQQPTEAFF
TRBJ2-3	-	TRBV6-4	once	TGTGCCAGCAGTGACCGAGCAGGAGATACGCAGTATTTT	CASSDRAGDTQYF
TRBJ1-2	TRBD1	TRBV7-2	-	TGTGCCACCTCGGCGACAGGGGATGGCTACACCTTC	CATSATGDGYTF
TRBJ2-5	TRBD1	TRBV6-5	-	TGTGCCAGCAGTTGGGACAGGGGCCAAGAGACCCAGTACTTC	CASSWDRGQETQYF
TRBJ1-5	TRBD1	TRBV7-9	-	TGTGCCAGCAGCTTCTCGGGACAGGGGATCCTCCCTTATCAGCCCCAGCATTTT	CASSFSGQGILPYQPQHF
TRBJ1-2	-	TRBV18	-	TGTGCCAGCTCAGGAGATTCTAACTATGGCTACACCTTC	CASSGDSNYGYTF
TRBJ2-7	-	TRBV18	-	TGTGCCAGCTCACCGTCCGGGACGCTAAAAGGGGGAGAGCAGTACTTC	CASSPSGTLKGGEQYF
TRBJ2-5	-	TRBV7-2	-	TGTGCCAGCAGCCCCGCTAACGGGGGGCAGGAGACCCAGTACTTC	CASSPANGGQETQYF
TRBJ2-1	TRBD2	TRBV5-4	-	TGTGCCAGCTCCACGGATGCGGGAGGGATCAATGAGCAGTTCTTC	CASSTDAGGINEQFF
TRBJ1-4	TRBD1	TRBV6-5	few	TGTGCCAGCAGTTGGACAGGTGAAAAACTGTTTTTT	CASSWTGEKLFF
TRBJ1-2	TRBD1	TRBV15	-	TGTGCCACCAGCAGAGATGACAGGGGGAACTATGGCTACACCTTC	CATSRDDRGNYGYTF
TRBJ2-7	-	TRBV6-5	few	TGTGCCAGCGAGGACACCTACGAGCAGTACTTC	CASEDTYEQYF
TRBJ1-2	TRBD1	TRBV5-1	few	TGCGCCAGCAGCTTGGGACCGACAGGGGAAGGCTATGGCTACACCTTC	CASSLGPTGEGYGYTF
TRBJ2-3	TRBD2	TRBV5-1	once	TGCGCCAGCAGGCTGATTAGCGGGGGGGACACAGATACGCAGTATTTT	CASRLISGGDTDTQYF
TRBJ1-2	TRBD1	TRBV6-1	-	TGTGCCAGCAGTGGTACAGGGGGCTCAAGCTATGGCTACACCTTC	CASSGTGGSSYGYTF
TRBJ2-7	TRBD1	TRBV9	few	TGTGCCAGCAGCGTGGGGACAGACGAGCAGTACTTC	CASSVGTDEQYF
TRBJ1-1	TRBD1	TRBV6-5	once	TGTGCCAGCAGTGCCGGACAGGGGTACACTGAAGCTTTCTTT	CASSAGQGYTEAFF